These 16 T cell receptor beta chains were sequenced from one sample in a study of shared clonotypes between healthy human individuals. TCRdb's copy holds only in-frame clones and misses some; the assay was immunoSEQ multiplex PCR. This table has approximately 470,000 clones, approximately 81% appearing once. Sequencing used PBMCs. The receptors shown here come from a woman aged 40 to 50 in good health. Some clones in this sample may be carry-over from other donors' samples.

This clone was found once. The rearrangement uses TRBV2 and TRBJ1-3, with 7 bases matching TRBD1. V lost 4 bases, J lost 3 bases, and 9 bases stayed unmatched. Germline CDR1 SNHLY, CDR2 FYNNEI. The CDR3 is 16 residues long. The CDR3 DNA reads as TGTGCCAGCAGTGCCCCGGGACAGTCGATTGGAAACACCATATATTTT. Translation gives CASSAPGQSIGNTIYF.

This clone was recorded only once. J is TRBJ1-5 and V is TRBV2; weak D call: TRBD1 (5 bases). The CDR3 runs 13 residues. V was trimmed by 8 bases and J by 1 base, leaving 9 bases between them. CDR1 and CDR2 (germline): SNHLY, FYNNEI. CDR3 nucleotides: TGTGCCAGCGGGCGGGGGAGCAATCAGCCCCAGCATTTT. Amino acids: CASGRGSNQPQHF. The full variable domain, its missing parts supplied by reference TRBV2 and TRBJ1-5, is EPEVTQTPSHQVTQMGQEVILRCVPISNHLYFYWYRQILGQKVEFLVSFYNNEISEKSEIFDDQFSVERPDGSNFTLKIRSTKLEDSAMYFCASGRGSNQPQHFGDGTRLSIL.

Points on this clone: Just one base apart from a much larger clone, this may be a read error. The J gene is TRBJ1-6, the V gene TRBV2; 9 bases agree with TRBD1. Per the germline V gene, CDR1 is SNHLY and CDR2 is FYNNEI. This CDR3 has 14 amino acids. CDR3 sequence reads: CASFWTGANSALHF. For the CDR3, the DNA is TGTGCCAGCTTTTGGACAGGGGCGAATTCAGCCCTCCACTTT.

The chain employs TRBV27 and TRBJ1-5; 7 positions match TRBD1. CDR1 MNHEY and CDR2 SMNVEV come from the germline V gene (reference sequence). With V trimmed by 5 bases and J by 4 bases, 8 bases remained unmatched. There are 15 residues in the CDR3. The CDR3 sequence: CASSRLTGTNQPQHF. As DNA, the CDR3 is TGTGCCAGCAGTCGATTGACAGGGACAAATCAGCCCCAGCATTTT.

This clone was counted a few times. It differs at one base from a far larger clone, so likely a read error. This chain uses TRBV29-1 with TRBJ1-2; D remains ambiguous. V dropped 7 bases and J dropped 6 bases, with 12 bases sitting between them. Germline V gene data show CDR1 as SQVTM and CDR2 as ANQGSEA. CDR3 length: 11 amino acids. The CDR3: CSESSNDGYTF. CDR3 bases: TGCAGCGAGTCCTCAAACGATGGCTACACCTTC.

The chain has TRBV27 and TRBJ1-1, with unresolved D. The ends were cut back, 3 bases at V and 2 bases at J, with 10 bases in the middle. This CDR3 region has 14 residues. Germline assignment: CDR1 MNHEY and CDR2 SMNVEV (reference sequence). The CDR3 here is CASSFRQTNTEAFF. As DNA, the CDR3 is TGTGCCAGCAGTTTTCGGCAGACTAACACTGAAGCTTTCTTT.

CDR3 sequence reads: CASSLGPQDIYEQYF. The CDR3 nucleotides are TGCGCCAGCAGCTTGGGACCCCAGGACATCTACGAGCAGTACTTC. This sequence joins TRBV5-1 and TRBJ2-7; D is perhaps TRBD1 (5 bases). The CDR3 is made up of 15 amino acids. The V end lost 0 bases, the J end lost 3 bases, and 13 bases lay between the germline ends. The V gene's germline CDR1 is SGHRS and CDR2 YFSETQ.

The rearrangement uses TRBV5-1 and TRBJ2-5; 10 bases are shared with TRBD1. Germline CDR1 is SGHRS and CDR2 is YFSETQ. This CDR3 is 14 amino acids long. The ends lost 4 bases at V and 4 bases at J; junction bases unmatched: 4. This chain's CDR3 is CASSHGQGVETQYF. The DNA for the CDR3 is TGCGCCAGCAGCCACGGACAGGGGGTAGAGACCCAGTACTTC. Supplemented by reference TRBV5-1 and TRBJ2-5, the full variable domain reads KAGVTQTPRYLIKTRGQQVTLSCSPISGHRSVSWYQQTPGQGLQFLFEYFSETQRNKGNFPGRFSGRQFSNSRSEMNVSTLELGDSALYLCASSHGQGVETQYFGPGTRLLVL.

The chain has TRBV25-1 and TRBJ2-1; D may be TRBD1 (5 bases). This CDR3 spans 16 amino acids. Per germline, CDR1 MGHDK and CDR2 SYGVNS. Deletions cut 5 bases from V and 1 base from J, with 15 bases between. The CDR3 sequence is CASSSTDGASYNEQFF. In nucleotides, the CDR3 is TGTGCCAGCAGTTCCACAGATGGGGCTTCCTACAATGAGCAGTTCTTC.

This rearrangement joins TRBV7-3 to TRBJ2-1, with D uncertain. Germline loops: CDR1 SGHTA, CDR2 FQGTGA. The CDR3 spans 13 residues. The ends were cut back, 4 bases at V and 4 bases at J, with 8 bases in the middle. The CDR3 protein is CASSSNPYNEQFF. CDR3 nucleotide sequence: TGTGCCAGCAGCTCTAACCCTTACAATGAGCAGTTCTTC.

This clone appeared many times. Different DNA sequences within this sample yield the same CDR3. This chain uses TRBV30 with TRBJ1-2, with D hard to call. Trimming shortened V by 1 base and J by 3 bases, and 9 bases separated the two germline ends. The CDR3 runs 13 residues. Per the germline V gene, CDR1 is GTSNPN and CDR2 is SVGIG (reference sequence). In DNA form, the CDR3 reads TGTGCCTGGAGTGAGATGACTCACTATGGCTACACCTTC. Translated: CAWSEMTHYGYTF.

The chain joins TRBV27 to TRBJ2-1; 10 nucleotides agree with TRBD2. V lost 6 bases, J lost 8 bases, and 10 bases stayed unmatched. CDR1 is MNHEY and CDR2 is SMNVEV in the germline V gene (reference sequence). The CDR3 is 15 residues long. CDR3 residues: CASRIRLAGWDEQFF. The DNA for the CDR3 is TGTGCCAGCAGGATAAGACTAGCGGGTTGGGATGAGCAGTTCTTC.

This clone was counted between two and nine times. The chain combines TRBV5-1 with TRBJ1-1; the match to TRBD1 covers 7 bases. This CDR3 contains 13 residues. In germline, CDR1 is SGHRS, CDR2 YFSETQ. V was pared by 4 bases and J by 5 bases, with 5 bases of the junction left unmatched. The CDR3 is CASSRDRVTEAFF. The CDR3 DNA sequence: TGCGCCAGCAGCCGTGACAGGGTAACTGAAGCTTTCTTT.

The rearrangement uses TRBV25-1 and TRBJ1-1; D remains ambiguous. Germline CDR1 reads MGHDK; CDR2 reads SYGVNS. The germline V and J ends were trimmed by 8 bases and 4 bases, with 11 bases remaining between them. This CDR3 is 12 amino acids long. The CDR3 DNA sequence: TGTGCCAGCTCCCCGGGTTCCACTGAAGCTTTCTTT. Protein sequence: CASSPGSTEAFF.

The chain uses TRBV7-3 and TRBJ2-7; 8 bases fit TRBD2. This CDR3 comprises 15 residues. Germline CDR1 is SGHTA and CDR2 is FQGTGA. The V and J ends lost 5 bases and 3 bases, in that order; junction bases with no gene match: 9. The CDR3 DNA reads TGTGCCAGCAGCGAAGGAGCGGGAGCCTACTACGAGCAGTACTTC. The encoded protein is CASSEGAGAYYEQYF.

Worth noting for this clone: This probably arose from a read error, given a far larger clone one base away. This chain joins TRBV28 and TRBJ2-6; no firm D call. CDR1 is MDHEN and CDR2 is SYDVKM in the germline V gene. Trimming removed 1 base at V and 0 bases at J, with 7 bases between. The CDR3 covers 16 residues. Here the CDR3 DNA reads TGTGCCAGCAGTTTATTGACATACTCTGGGGCCAACGTCCTGACTTTC. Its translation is CASSLLTYSGANVLTF. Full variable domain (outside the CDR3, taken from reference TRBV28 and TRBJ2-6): DVKVTQSSRYLVKRTGEKVFLECVQDMDHENMFWYRQDPGLGLRLIYFSYDVKMKEKGDIPEGYSVSREKKERFSLILESASTNQTSMYLCASSLLTYSGANVLTFGAGSRLTVL.